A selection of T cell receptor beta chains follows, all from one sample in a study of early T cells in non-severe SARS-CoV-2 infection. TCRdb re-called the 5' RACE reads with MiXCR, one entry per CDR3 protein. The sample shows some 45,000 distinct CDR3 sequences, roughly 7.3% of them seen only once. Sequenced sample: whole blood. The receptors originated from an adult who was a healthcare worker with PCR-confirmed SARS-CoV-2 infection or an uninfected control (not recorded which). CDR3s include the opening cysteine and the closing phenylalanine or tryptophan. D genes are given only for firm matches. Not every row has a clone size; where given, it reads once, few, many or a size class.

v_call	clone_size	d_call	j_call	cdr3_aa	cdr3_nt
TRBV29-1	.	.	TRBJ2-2	CSVGSFTGELFF	TGCAGCGTTGGGAGTTTCACCGGGGAGCTGTTTTTT
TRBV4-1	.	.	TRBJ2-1	CASSQDMEIASYNEQFF	TGCGCCAGCAGCCAAGATATGGAGATCGCCTCCTACAATGAGCAGTTCTTC
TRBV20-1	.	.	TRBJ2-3	CSARIPDTQYF	TGCAGTGCTAGAATACCGGATACGCAGTATTTT
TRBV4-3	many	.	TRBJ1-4	CASSQGLLRGTNEKLFF	TGCGCCAGCAGCCAAGGACTCCTCCGGGGGACTAATGAAAAACTGTTTTTT
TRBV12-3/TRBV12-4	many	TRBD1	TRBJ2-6	CASSFGDSSGANVLTF	TGTGCCAGCAGTTTCGGGGACAGCTCTGGGGCCAACGTCCTGACTTTC
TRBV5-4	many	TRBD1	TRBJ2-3	CASSLEQQGAADTQYF	TGTGCCAGCAGCTTGGAACAACAGGGGGCCGCAGATACGCAGTATTTT
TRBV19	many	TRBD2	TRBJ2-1	CASSSRTSGGIDNEQFF	TGTGCCAGTAGCTCTCGGACTAGCGGGGGGATCGACAATGAGCAGTTCTTC
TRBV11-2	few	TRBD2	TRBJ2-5	CASSLVRGGKETQYF	TGTGCCAGCAGCTTAGTGCGGGGGGGCAAAGAGACCCAGTACTTC
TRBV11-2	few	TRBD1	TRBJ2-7	CASSSRTGYEQYF	TGTGCCAGCAGCTCGAGGACAGGGTACGAGCAGTACTTC
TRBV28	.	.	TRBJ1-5	CASSFPHAGLAQHF	TGTGCCAGCAGTTTTCCACACGCAGGGCTGGCCCAGCATTTT
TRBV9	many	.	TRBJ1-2	CASSLEGQHQNHYGYTF	TGTGCCAGCAGCCTCGAAGGACAGCATCAAAACCACTATGGCTACACCTTC
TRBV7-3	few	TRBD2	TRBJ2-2	CASSLMKASGDTGELFF	TGTGCCAGCAGCTTAATGAAGGCTAGCGGGGATACCGGGGAGCTGTTTTTT
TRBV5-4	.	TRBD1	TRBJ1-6	CASSLVTGENSPLHF	TGTGCCAGCAGCTTGGTCACAGGGGAAAATTCACCCCTCCACTTT
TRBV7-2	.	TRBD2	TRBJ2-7	CASSFSGGAYEQYF	TGTGCCAGCAGCTTTAGCGGGGGAGCATACGAGCAGTACTTC
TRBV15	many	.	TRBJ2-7	CATSRLEADSTYEQYF	TGTGCCACCAGCAGACTAGAGGCAGATTCCACCTACGAGCAGTACTTC
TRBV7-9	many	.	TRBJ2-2	CASSLGAANTGELFF	TGTGCCAGCAGCTTAGGGGCAGCTAACACCGGGGAGCTGTTTTTT
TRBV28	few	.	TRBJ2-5	CASRLPDRGETQYF	TGTGCCAGCAGGCTACCAGATAGGGGGGAGACCCAGTACTTC
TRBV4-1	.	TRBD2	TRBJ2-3	CASSRTPLAGEGDTQYF	TGCGCCAGCAGTCGCACTCCTCTAGCGGGGGAGGGAGATACGCAGTATTTT
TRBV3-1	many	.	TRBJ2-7	CASSQEGPFRDEQYF	TGTGCCAGCAGCCAAGAGGGGCCGTTTAGGGACGAGCAGTACTTC
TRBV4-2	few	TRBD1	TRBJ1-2	CASSQVSTGAYGYTF	TGTGCCAGCAGCCAAGTTTCGACAGGGGCCTATGGCTACACCTTC
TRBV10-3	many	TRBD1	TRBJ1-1	CAIRVDRGVAEAFF	TGTGCCATCAGGGTGGACAGGGGAGTCGCTGAAGCTTTCTTT
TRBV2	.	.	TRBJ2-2	CASRLGTGELFF	TGTGCCAGCAGACTGGGGACCGGGGAGCTGTTTTTT
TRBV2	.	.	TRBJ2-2	CASGHRLITGELFF	TGTGCCAGCGGTCATCGACTTATCACCGGGGAGCTGTTTTTT
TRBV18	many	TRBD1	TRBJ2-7	CASSPTPGGLDEQYF	TGTGCCAGCTCCCCAACTCCAGGGGGTCTAGACGAGCAGTACTTC
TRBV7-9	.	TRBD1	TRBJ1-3	CASILEGSTGAGNTIYF	TGTGCCAGCATCCTAGAGGGTTCTACAGGGGCTGGAAACACCATATATTTT
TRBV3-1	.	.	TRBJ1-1	CASSPRGKGLVNTEAFF	TGTGCCAGCAGCCCACGGGGGAAGGGGCTTGTGAACACTGAAGCTTTCTTT
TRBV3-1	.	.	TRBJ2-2	CASSPFQVAGELFF	TGTGCCAGCAGCCCATTTCAAGTCGCCGGGGAGCTGTTTTTT
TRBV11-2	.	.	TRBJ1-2	CASSLEGQGYTF	TGTGCCAGCAGCTTAGAAGGGCAGGGCTACACCTTC
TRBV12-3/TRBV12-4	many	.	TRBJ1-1	CASSTTGTNTEAFF	TGTGCCAGCAGTACCACAGGGACGAACACTGAAGCTTTCTTT
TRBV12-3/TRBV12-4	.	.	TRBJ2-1	CASSFWENEQFF	TGTGCCAGCAGTTTCTGGGAGAATGAGCAGTTCTTC
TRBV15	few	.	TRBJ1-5	CATSRGGSRNQPQHF	TGTGCCACCAGCAGAGGAGGGAGTCGGAATCAGCCCCAGCATTTT
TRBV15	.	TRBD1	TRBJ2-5	CATRTGGEEETQYF	TGTGCCACCAGGACAGGGGGCGAGGAAGAGACCCAGTACTTC
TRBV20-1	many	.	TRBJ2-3	CSARNQGPDTQYF	TGCAGTGCTAGAAACCAGGGGCCAGATACGCAGTATTTT
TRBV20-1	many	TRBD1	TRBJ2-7	CSARDWGTASYEQYF	TGCAGTGCTAGAGATTGGGGGACAGCTTCCTACGAGCAGTACTTC
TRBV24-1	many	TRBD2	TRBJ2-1	CASRGGSTHNEQFF	TGTGCCTCCCGGGGGGGCAGCACCCACAATGAGCAGTTCTTC
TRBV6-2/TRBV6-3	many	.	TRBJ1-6	CASSYLWNSPLHF	TGTGCCAGCAGTTATTTATGGAATTCACCCCTCCACTTT
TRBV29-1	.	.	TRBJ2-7	CSVVGTSYEQYF	TGCAGCGTTGTCGGCACCTCCTACGAGCAGTACTTC
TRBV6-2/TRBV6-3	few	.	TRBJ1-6	CASSLRDAWNSPLHF	TGTGCCAGCAGCCTTCGGGACGCCTGGAATTCACCCCTCCACTTT
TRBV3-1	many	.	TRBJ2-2	CASRDWGIPTGELFF	TGTGCCAGCAGGGACTGGGGGATCCCCACCGGGGAGCTGTTTTTT
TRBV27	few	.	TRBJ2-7	CASSLLLSYEQYF	TGTGCCAGCAGTCTCCTCCTCTCCTACGAGCAGTACTTC